This T cell receptor (beta chain) was captured in a study of blood T cell repertoires in COVID-19. Germline V CDR1 and CDR2: SGHNT, YYREEE (reference sequence). This CDR3 is built from 16 residues. The junction had 10 bases not matched to a gene; V was cut back by 3 bases and J by 7 bases. There are a few counts of this clone. TCRdb's table, derived via immunoSEQ multiplex PCR, lists solely in-frame clones and lacks some. This sample has 84,000 or so clones, with approximately 80% found just once. The sequenced material came from peripheral blood. This rearrangement joins TRBV5-4 to TRBJ2-2, with 9 bases identical to TRBD1. This TCR was recovered from a woman aged 65 to 85 with active or convalescent COVID-19. The CDR3 is CASSSGTGWSGGELFF. The DNA for the CDR3 is TGTGCCAGCAGCTCCGGGACAGGGTGGTCGGGCGGGGAGCTGTTTTTT.